These 25 T cell receptor beta chains were all obtained from the same sample, sequenced in a study of graft-versus-host responses after intestinal transplantation. Sequenced by immunoSEQ multiplex PCR; TCRdb stores in-frame clones only, minus some. The sample yields 30,000 to 40,000 clones, 93% seen once. Antigen specificity for these receptors is unknown. Sequenced material: unstimulated CD8+ T cells sorted from spleen or lymph node cells, taken before transplant. These receptors all come from a human donor who was the organ donor for an intestinal transplant.

The gene calls are TRBV9 and TRBJ2-7, with TRBD1 matching over 7 bases. This CDR3 contains 15 residues. V shed 0 bases, J shed 2 bases, and the junction held 5 bases outside the gene matches. The germline CDR1 and CDR2 sequences are SGDLS and YYNGEE. This chain's CDR3 is CASSVAGTDPYEQYF. The DNA of the CDR3 is TGTGCCAGCAGCGTAGCGGGGACAGATCCCTACGAGCAGTACTTC.

The rearrangement joins TRBV7-2 to TRBJ1-2; D is unresolved. V shed 5 bases and J shed 2 bases, with 21 bases lying between them. This CDR3 has 17 residues. Germline CDR1 SGHTA, CDR2 FQGNSA. CDR3 region: CASSSFSVPGGNYGYTF. The CDR3 nucleotides are TGTGCCAGCAGCAGCTTTTCGGTCCCGGGAGGCAACTATGGCTACACCTTC. The variable domain in full, with the rest retrieved from reference TRBV7-2 and TRBJ1-2, is GAGVSQSPSNKVTEKGKDVELRCDPISGHTALYWYRQSLGQGLEFLIYFQGNSAPDKSGLPSDRFSAERTGGSVSTLTIQRTQQEDSAVYLCASSSFSVPGGNYGYTFGSGTRLTVV.

This chain joins TRBV9 and TRBJ2-3; 7 bases line up with TRBD1. This CDR3 contains 14 residues. The germline V gene has CDR1 SGDLS and CDR2 YYNGEE. The junction had 5 bases not matched to a gene; V was cut back by 4 bases and J by 3 bases. CDR3 bases: TGTGCCAGCAGCACAGAACAGGGGACAGATACGCAGTATTTT. Translated, it gives CASSTEQGTDTQYF.

The J gene is TRBJ2-1, the V gene TRBV6-6; 9 bases align to TRBD1. Germline CDR1 is MNHNY and CDR2 is SVGAGI (reference sequence). This CDR3 is built from 15 residues. V lost 5 bases and J lost 8; bases outside the gene matches: 10. The CDR3 sequence is CASSPGQGGGDEQFF. CDR3 bases: TGTGCCAGCAGTCCGGGACAGGGAGGAGGAGATGAGCAGTTCTTC.

The chain joins TRBV13 to TRBJ2-7; 10 bases line up with TRBD1. After removal of 0 bases from V and 5 bases from J, the junction contained 10 bases not matched to a gene. The CDR3 contains 17 residues. Germline CDR1 is PRHDT and CDR2 is FYEKMQ (reference sequence). The CDR3 is CASSLGAPDRGEDEQYF. The CDR3 DNA sequence: TGTGCCAGCAGCTTAGGGGCCCCGGACAGGGGGGAAGACGAGCAGTACTTC.

CDR3 nucleotides: TGTGCCAGCACCCCCGGTGGATTGAACACTGAAGCTTTCTTT. Translating gives CASTPGGLNTEAFF. This chain uses TRBV7-6 with TRBJ1-1, with D unresolved. There are 14 residues in the CDR3. Trimming took 7 bases from V and 0 from J, leaving 12 bases between them. The germline gives CDR1 SGHVS, CDR2 FNYEAQ.

This chain connects TRBV13 to TRBJ1-1; the match to TRBD1 covers 7 bases. The CDR3 length is 16 residues. Germline V gene data show CDR1 as PRHDT and CDR2 as FYEKMQ (reference sequence). V gave up 0 bases and J gave up 3 bases; unmatched junction bases: 7. CDR3 sequence: CASSLGVGRGDTEAFF. The DNA of the CDR3 is TGTGCCAGCAGCTTAGGGGTCGGCAGGGGGGACACTGAAGCTTTCTTT.

The chain has TRBV4-1 and TRBJ1-1, with D maybe TRBD1 (5 bases). The CDR3 has 13 residues. CDR1 is MGHRA and CDR2 is YSYEKL in the germline V gene. Deletions cut 0 bases from V and 8 bases from J, with 10 bases between. The chain's CDR3 is CASSQEWAGEAFF. The DNA of the CDR3 is TGCGCCAGCAGCCAAGAATGGGCAGGGGAAGCTTTCTTT.

The chain recombines TRBV27 with TRBJ2-2, with D unclear. The CDR3 contains 14 residues. Germline V gives CDR1 MNHEY, CDR2 SMNVEV (reference sequence). Trimming cost V 6 bases and J 1 base, with 9 bases left between them. The CDR3, as DNA: TGTGCCAGCAGCCTTACCCAGAACACCGGGGAGCTGTTTTTT. Translating it yields CASSLTQNTGELFF.

The V gene is TRBV28, the J gene TRBJ2-2; 9 bases map to TRBD1. The CDR3 runs 14 residues. CDR1 and CDR2 from the germline V gene are MDHEN and SYDVKM. Trimming cost V 4 bases and J 5 bases; bases outside gene matches: 2. The CDR3 bases are TGTGCCAGCAGTTGGGACAGGGAAACCGGGGAGCTGTTTTTT. Encoded protein: CASSWDRETGELFF.

V gene TRBV27 combines with J gene TRBJ2-7, with D possibly matching TRBD1 (5 bases). Looked up from germline, CDR1 is MNHEY and CDR2 is SMNVEV (reference sequence). The CDR3 is 13 residues long. Trimming stripped 6 bases from V and 0 bases from J, with 9 bases between. The CDR3 is CASSQGHSYEQYF. CDR3 bases: TGTGCCAGCAGCCAGGGCCACTCCTACGAGCAGTACTTC.

CDR3 sequence: CASSLSPSSYNEQFF. The CDR3 coding sequence is TGTGCCAGCAGTTTATCCCCGAGCTCCTACAATGAGCAGTTCTTC. V is TRBV28 and J is TRBJ2-1, with unresolved D. CDR3 length: 15 amino acids. Trimming removed 1 base from V and 0 bases from J, with 7 bases in between. Germline CDR1 reads MDHEN; CDR2 reads SYDVKM.

J is TRBJ2-7 and V is TRBV19, with a tentative D call TRBD2 (7 bases). In germline, CDR1 is LNHDA, CDR2 SQIVND (reference sequence). The CDR3 is made up of 18 amino acids. V lost 6 bases to trimming and J lost 4 bases, with 28 bases between them. The CDR3 here is CASRPRGGPSTGPYEQYF. CDR3 sequence (DNA): TGTGCCAGTAGACCTAGGGGGGGCCCTAGTACAGGTCCTTACGAGCAGTACTTC.

The chain links TRBV5-6 to TRBJ1-1, with D perhaps TRBD1 (6 bases). The V gene's germline CDR1 is SGHDT and CDR2 YYEEEE. This CDR3 is 14 amino acids long. Trimming took off 0 bases at V and 5 bases at J, with 11 bases between the two ends. DNA of the CDR3: TGTGCCAGCAGCTTGGGCGGGAGGGGGACTGAAGCTTTCTTT. Protein product: CASSLGGRGTEAFF.

This chain links TRBV29-1 with TRBJ2-7; TRBD1 might be the D (6 bases). The V gene lost 0 bases and the J gene lost 4 bases, with 13 bases spanning the gap. CDR3 size: 14 residues. Germline V gives CDR1 SQVTM, CDR2 ANQGSEA. For the CDR3, the DNA is TGCAGCGTTGAAGATCGGGGACACTTGTACGAGCAGTACTTC. Encoded protein: CSVEDRGHLYEQYF.

V gene TRBV7-2 combines with J gene TRBJ2-3; 9 positions match TRBD2. Germline V gives CDR1 SGHTA, CDR2 FQGNSA. The CDR3 is made up of 15 amino acids. V shed 1 base and J 4 bases; nucleotides not matched to a gene: 3. CDR3 coding DNA: TGTGCCAGCAGCTTAGGTAGCGGGAGCCCAGATACGCAGTATTTT. Its translation is CASSLGSGSPDTQYF.

This chain links TRBV27 with TRBJ2-7, with D possibly matching TRBD2 (6 bases). The V end was cut by 4 bases, the J end by 7 bases, with 14 bases between. CDR1 is MNHEY and CDR2 is SMNVEV in the germline V gene (reference sequence). This CDR3 is 13 amino acids long. The CDR3 loop reads CASSSILAREQYF. CDR3 bases: TGTGCCAGCAGTTCAATACTAGCTCGGGAGCAGTACTTC.

This clone was picked up one time. The CDR3 protein is CASSQGPPSGRWYEQFF. Written as DNA, the CDR3 is TGCGCCAGCAGCCAAGGGCCCCCGAGCGGGAGGTGGTATGAGCAGTTCTTC. This chain connects TRBV4-1 to TRBJ2-1; 9 bases are a match to TRBD2. J lost 8 bases, V lost 1 base, and 12 bases had no gene match. The CDR3 sequence is 17 residues long. The germline gives CDR1 MGHRA, CDR2 YSYEKL.

This chain links TRBV6-1 with TRBJ2-1; 8 positions agree with TRBD1. J gave up 9 bases and V 5 bases, and 6 bases lay outside the gene matches. The CDR3 is 13 amino acids. Germline values: CDR1 MNHNS, CDR2 SASEGT. In nucleotides, the CDR3 is TGTGCCAGCAGTCAGACAGGGGAGAGTGAGCAGTTCTTC. Its protein product is CASSQTGESEQFF.

The genes are TRBV30 and TRBJ2-3, with 9 bases lining up with TRBD1. There are 15 residues in the CDR3. The germline V gene has CDR1 GTSNPN and CDR2 SVGIG (reference sequence). V was pared by 4 bases and J by 0 bases, with 5 bases of the junction left unmatched. CDR3 in amino acids: CAWTGTGISTDTQYF. The CDR3 DNA sequence: TGTGCCTGGACGGGGACAGGGATTAGCACAGATACGCAGTATTTT.

V is TRBV19 and J is TRBJ2-7, with a tentative D call TRBD2 (5 bases). This CDR3 contains 15 residues. Germline CDR1 and CDR2: LNHDA and SQIVND (reference sequence). V was trimmed by 3 bases and J by 5 bases, leaving 17 bases between them. This chain's CDR3 is CASSIGSLEGDEQYF. CDR3 coding DNA: TGTGCCAGTAGTATCGGATCACTCGAGGGCGACGAGCAGTACTTC.

The chain uses TRBV28 and TRBJ2-2; TRBD1 is a possible D gene (6 bases). There are 11 residues in the CDR3. Germline-derived CDR1 and CDR2 are MDHEN and SYDVKM. V was pared by 9 bases and J by 7 bases, with 9 bases between. The CDR3 region has the DNA TGTGCCAGTGGCAGGGGCGGGGAGCTGTTTTTT. Protein sequence: CASGRGGELFF.

The V gene is TRBV15, the J gene TRBJ2-7; TRBD2 agrees at 7 bases. V was clipped by 4 bases and J by 4 bases; unmatched bases: 10. CDR1 is LNHNV and CDR2 is YYDKDF in the germline V gene (reference sequence). The CDR3 runs to 15 residues. The CDR3 loop reads CATSTNRDYGYEQYF. The CDR3 DNA follows: TGTGCCACCAGCACTAACCGGGACTATGGTTACGAGCAGTACTTC.

This clone has just one count. The chain joins TRBV5-1 to TRBJ2-3; 7 bases line up with TRBD1. V shed 0 bases, J shed 5 bases, and the junction held 0 bases outside the gene matches. Germline values: CDR1 SGHRS, CDR2 YFSETQ. The CDR3 consists of 13 residues. The CDR3 region has the DNA TGCGCCAGCAGCTTGGACAGGGGAGATACGCAGTATTTT. Translating it yields CASSLDRGDTQYF.

This clone was seen only a few times. CDR3 in DNA: TGTGCCAGCAGCTTAGTACAGGGAGCAGATACGCAGTATTTT. Encoded protein: CASSLVQGADTQYF. J is TRBJ2-3 and V is TRBV13; the D gene is possibly TRBD1 (6 bases). V was cut by 1 base and J by 4 bases, with 9 bases left in between. Germline lookup yields CDR1 PRHDT and CDR2 FYEKMQ (reference sequence). This CDR3 spans 14 amino acids.